The next 6 T cell receptor beta chains were all read from a single sample in a study of blood T cell repertoires in COVID-19. Profiling relied on immunoSEQ multiplex PCR, and the TCRdb table lists in-frame clones only, not all of them. The sample lists fewer than 350,000 clones, approximately 91% occurring once. What was sequenced was PBMCs or T cells enriched from blood (not recorded which). The receptor set was obtained from a woman in her 40s with acute COVID-19.

The rearrangement joins TRBV5-6 to TRBJ2-7; maybe TRBD1 (5 bases). The germline V and J ends were trimmed by 2 bases and 2 bases, with 11 bases remaining between them. CDR1 is SGHDT, CDR2 YYEEEE, per germline. The CDR3 has 14 amino acids. DNA for the CDR3: TGTGCCAGCAGCTTAAGGGGCCTACCCTACGAGCAGTACTTC. Protein: CASSLRGLPYEQYF.

The chain is built from TRBV5-4 and TRBJ1-1; D is perhaps TRBD1 (6 bases). Trimming stripped 1 base from V and 4 bases from J, with 8 bases between. The CDR3 spans 13 residues. Germline V lookup: CDR1 SGHNT, CDR2 YYREEE (reference sequence). The CDR3 protein is CASSLRGSTEAFF. The CDR3, as DNA: TGTGCCAGCAGCTTGAGGGGGAGCACTGAAGCTTTCTTT.

The J gene is TRBJ2-1, the V gene TRBV5-1, with TRBD2 matching 9 bases. V lost 5 bases and J lost 8; bases outside the gene matches: 20. This CDR3 is 18 amino acids long. CDR1 SGHRS and CDR2 YFSETQ come from the germline V gene. CDR3 protein: CASRWGGLGLALPHEQFF. CDR3 bases: TGCGCCAGCAGATGGGGGGGCTTGGGACTAGCTCTTCCACATGAGCAGTTCTTC.

This chain joins TRBV12-3 or TRBV12-4 and TRBJ1-1; tentative D call: TRBD1 (6 bases). This CDR3 has 13 residues. V lost 5 bases and J lost 1, with 8 bases in between. In DNA, the CDR3 is TGTGCCAGCAGTACCAGGGGGAACACTGAAGCTTTCTTT. It translates to CASSTRGNTEAFF.

V is TRBV5-1 and J is TRBJ1-5; a possible D gene is TRBD1 (6 bases). V was pared by 5 bases and J by 4 bases, with 16 bases between. Germline assignment: CDR1 SGHRS and CDR2 YFSETQ. The CDR3 runs 15 residues. The CDR3 nucleotides are TGCGCCAGCAGAATTAGTCCAGACAGGAATCAGCCCCAGCATTTT. This encodes CASRISPDRNQPQHF.

This chain links TRBV28 with TRBJ2-1; the D gene is possibly TRBD1 (6 bases). This CDR3 has 12 amino acids. V shed 7 bases and J shed 10 bases, with 14 bases lying between them. CDR1 and CDR2 (germline): MDHEN, SYDVKM. The chain's CDR3 is CASTYPGAEQFF. CDR3 sequence (DNA): TGTGCCAGCACTTACCCAGGGGCCGAGCAGTTCTTC.